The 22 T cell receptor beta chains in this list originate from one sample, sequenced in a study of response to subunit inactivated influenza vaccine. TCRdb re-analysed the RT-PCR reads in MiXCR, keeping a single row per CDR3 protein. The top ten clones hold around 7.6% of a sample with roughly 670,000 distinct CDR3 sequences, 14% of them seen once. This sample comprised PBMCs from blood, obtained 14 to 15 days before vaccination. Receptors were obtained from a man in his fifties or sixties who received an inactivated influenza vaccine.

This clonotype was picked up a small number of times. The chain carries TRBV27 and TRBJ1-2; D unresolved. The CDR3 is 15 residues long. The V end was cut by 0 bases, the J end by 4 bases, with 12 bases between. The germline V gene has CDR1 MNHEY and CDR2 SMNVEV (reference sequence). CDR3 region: CASSLSLSGSYGYTF. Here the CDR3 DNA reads TGTGCCAGCAGTTTATCTCTCTCGGGTAGCTATGGCTACACCTTC.

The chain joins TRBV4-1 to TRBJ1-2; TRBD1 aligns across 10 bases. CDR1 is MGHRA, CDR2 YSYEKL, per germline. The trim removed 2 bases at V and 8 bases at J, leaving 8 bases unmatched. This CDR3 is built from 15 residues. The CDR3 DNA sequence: TGCGCCAGCAGCCAACGGCCGACAGGGGGCCACGGCTACACCTTC. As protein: CASSQRPTGGHGYTF.

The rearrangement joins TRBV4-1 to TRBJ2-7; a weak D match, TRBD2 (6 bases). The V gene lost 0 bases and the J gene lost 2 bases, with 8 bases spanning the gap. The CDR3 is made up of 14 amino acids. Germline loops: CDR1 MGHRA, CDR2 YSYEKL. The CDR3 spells CASSQEEGPYEQYF. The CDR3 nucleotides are TGCGCCAGCAGCCAAGAGGAGGGACCCTACGAGCAGTACTTC.

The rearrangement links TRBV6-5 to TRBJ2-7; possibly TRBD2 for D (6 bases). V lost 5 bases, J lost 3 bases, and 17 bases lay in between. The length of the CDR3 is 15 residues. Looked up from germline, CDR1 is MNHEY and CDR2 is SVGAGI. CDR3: CASSHRPLASYEQYF. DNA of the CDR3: TGTGCCAGCAGTCACAGGCCCCTAGCGAGCTACGAGCAGTACTTC.

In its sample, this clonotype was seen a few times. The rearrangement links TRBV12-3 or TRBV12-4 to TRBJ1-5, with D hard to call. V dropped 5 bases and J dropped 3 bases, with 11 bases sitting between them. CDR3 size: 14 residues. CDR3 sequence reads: CASSPGTLNQPQHF. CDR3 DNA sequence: TGTGCCAGCAGTCCCGGAACCCTCAATCAGCCCCAGCATTTT.

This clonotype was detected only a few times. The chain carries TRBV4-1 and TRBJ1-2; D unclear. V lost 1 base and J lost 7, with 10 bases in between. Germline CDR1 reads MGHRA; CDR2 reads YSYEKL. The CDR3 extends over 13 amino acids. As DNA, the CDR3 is TGCGCCAGCAGCCAAGGCGTAACATCTGGCTACACCTTC. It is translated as CASSQGVTSGYTF.

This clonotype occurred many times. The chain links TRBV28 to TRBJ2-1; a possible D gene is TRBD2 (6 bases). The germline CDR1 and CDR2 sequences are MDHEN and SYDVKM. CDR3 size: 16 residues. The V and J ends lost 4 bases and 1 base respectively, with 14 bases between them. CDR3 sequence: CASSSWGGISYNEQFF. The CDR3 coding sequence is TGTGCCAGCAGTTCGTGGGGCGGGATATCCTACAATGAGCAGTTCTTC.

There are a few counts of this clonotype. In DNA, the CDR3 is TGCAGTGCTAGTCGGACGGGAGGTAACTACGAGCAGTACTTC. It is translated as CSASRTGGNYEQYF. V usage is TRBV20-1 and J usage is TRBJ2-7; 7 nucleotides line up with TRBD2. The CDR3 totals 14 residues. Trimming removed 3 bases from V and 3 bases from J; junction bases left unmatched: 8. Germline assignment: CDR1 DFQATT and CDR2 SNEGSKA (reference sequence).

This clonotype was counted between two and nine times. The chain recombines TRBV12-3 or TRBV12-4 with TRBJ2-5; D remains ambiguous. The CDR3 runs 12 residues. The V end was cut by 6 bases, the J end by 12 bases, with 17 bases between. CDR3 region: CASSLFMGKEYF. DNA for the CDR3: TGTGCCAGCAGCCTCTTCATGGGGAAGGAGTACTTC.

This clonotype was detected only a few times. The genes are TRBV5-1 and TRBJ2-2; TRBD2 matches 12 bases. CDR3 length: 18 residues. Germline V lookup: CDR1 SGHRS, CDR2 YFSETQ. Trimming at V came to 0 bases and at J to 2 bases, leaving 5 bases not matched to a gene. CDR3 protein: CASSLALAGGPNTGELFF. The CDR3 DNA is TGCGCCAGCAGCTTGGCACTAGCGGGGGGACCTAACACCGGGGAGCTGTTTTTT.

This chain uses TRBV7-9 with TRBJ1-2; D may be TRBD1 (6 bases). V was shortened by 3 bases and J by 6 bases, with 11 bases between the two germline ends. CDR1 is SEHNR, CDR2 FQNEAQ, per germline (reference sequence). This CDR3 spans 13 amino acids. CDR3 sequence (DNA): TGTGCCAGCAGCTTCCTAGCAGGGGATGGCTACACCTTC. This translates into CASSFLAGDGYTF.

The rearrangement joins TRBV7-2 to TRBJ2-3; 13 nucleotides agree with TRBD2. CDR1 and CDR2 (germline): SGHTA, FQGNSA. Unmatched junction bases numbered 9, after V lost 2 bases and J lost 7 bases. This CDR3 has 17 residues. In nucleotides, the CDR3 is TGTGCCAGCAGCTTATCTCCGGGACTAGCGGGACAGAATACGCAGTATTTT. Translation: CASSLSPGLAGQNTQYF.

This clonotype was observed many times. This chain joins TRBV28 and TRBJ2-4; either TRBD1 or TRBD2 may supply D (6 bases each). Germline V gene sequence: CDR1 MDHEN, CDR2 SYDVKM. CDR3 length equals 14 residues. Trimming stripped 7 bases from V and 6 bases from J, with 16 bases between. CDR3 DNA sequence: TGTGCCAGCAATAAACAGGGACTCGGAAACATTCAGTACTTC. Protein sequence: CASNKQGLGNIQYF.

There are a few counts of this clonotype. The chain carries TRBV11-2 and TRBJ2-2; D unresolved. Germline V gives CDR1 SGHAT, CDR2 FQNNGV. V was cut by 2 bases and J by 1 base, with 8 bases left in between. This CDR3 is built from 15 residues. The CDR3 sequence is CASSLSAWNTGELFF. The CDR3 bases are TGTGCCAGCAGCTTAAGTGCCTGGAACACCGGGGAGCTGTTTTTT.

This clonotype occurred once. The CDR3 sequence: CSASGSGPRTDTQYF. The CDR3 DNA reads as TGCAGTGCTAGCGGTAGCGGGCCTCGCACAGATACGCAGTATTTT. The chain joins TRBV20-1 to TRBJ2-3; 7 nucleotides agree with TRBD2. The germline CDR1 and CDR2 sequences are DFQATT and SNEGSKA (reference sequence). V lost 3 bases to trimming and J lost 1 base; unmatched junction nucleotides: 7. CDR3 length: 15 amino acids.

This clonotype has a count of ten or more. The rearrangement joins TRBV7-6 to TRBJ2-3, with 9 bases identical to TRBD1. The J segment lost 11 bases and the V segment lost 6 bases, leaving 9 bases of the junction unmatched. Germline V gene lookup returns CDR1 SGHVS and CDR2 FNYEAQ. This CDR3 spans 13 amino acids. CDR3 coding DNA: TGTGCCAGCAGTCCGGGACAGGGAGGAGTGCAGTATTTT. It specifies CASSPGQGGVQYF.

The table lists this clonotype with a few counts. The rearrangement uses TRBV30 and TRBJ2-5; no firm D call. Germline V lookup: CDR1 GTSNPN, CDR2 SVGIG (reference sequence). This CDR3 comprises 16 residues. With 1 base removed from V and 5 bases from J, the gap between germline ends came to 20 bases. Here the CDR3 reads CAWSGPLVKFGETQYF. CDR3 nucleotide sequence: TGTGCCTGGAGTGGACCCCTAGTCAAGTTTGGGGAGACCCAGTACTTC.

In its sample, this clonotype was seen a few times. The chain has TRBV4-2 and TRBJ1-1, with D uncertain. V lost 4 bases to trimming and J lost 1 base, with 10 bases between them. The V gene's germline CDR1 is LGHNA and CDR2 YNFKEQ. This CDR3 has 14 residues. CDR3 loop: CASSPSWGNTEAFF. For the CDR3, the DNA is TGTGCCAGCAGCCCATCGTGGGGGAACACTGAAGCTTTCTTT.

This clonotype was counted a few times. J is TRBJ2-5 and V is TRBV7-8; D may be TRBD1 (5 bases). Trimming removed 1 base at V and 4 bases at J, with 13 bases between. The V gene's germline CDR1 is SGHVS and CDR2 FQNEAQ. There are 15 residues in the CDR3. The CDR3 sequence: CASSLGQTSLETQYF. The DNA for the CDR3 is TGTGCCAGCAGCTTAGGACAGACCTCCCTAGAGACCCAGTACTTC. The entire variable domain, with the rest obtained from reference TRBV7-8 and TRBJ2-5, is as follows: GAGVSQSPRYKVAKRGQDVALRCDPISGHVSLFWYQQALGQGPEFLTYFQNEAQLDKSGLPSDRFFAERPEGSVSTLKIQRTQQEDSAVYLCASSLGQTSLETQYFGPGTRLLVL.

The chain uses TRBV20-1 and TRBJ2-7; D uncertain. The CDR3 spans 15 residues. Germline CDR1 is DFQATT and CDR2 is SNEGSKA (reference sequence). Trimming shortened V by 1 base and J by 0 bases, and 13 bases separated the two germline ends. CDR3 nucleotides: TGCAGTGCTAGAGTGGACCGACCCGCCTCCTACGAGCAGTACTTC. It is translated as CSARVDRPASYEQYF.

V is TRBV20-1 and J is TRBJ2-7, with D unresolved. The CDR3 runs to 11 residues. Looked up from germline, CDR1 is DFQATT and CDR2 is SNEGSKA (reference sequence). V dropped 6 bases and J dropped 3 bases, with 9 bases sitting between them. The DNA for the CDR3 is TGCAGTGCAATGGTGGACTACGAGCAGTACTTC. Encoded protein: CSAMVDYEQYF.

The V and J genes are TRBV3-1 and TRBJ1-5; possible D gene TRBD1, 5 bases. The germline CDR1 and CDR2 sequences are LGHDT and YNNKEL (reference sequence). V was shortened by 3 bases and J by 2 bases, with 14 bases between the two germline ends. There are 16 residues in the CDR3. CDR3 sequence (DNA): TGTGCCAGCAGCCAGGGGAGGGGATGGGGCAATCAGCCCCAGCATTTT. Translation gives CASSQGRGWGNQPQHF.